This T cell receptor (beta chain) is from a study of cytomegalovirus exposure and HLA in healthy donors. Study-level results: A later analysis found most CMV-associated TCR beta chains apparently HLA-restricted. The authors listed some 150 TCR beta chains as cytomegalovirus-associated. Cytomegalovirus status, reportedly, was diagnosed with high specificity and sensitivity by the classifier.

PCR amplification relied on 60 Vbeta primers (plus 13 Jbeta primers). Clones were read by immunoSEQ multiplex PCR, and TCRdb kept only the in-frame ones, dropping some. The sample features about 120,000 clones, with 1.5% to 2% in its top ten. In germline, CDR1 is SEHNR, CDR2 FQNEAQ (reference sequence). The CDR3 is made up of 15 amino acids. With V trimmed by 1 base and J by 4 bases, 3 bases remained unmatched. Details on this clone: As yet, its antigen is unknown.

Sequencing was performed on PBMCs. The source is a woman in her thirties or forties in good health and CMV-seropositive. The rearrangement links TRBV7-9 to TRBJ2-2, with TRBD1 identical over 7 bases. CDR3 sequence reads: CASSLGQGVTGELFF. DNA of the CDR3: TGTGCCAGCAGCTTAGGTCAGGGGGTCACCGGGGAGCTGTTTTTT. Full variable domain (rest looked up from reference TRBV7-9 and TRBJ2-2): DTGVSQNPRHKITKRGQNVTFRCDPISEHNRLYWYRQTLGQGPEFLTYFQNEAQLEKSRLLSDRFSAERPKGSFSTLEIQRTEQGDSAMYLCASSLGQGVTGELFFGEGSRLTVL.